This T cell receptor beta chain came from a study of Ad26.COV2.S vaccination and SARS-CoV-2 variants. Trimming took 3 bases from V and 9 from J, leaving 11 bases between them. The length of the CDR3 is 12 residues. Looked up from germline, CDR1 is LNHDA and CDR2 is SQIVND (reference sequence). Treatment meaning: around 19 received Ad26.COV2.S at low or high dose, single or two shots; about five received placebo; per-sample allocation not given. Sampling occurred on day 63 after the first vaccine or placebo injection. Assay: immunoSEQ multiplex PCR; the TCRdb copy retains only in-frame clones and omits some. The sample has about 350,000 clones; 88% are singletons.

The specimen comprised peripheral blood, sampled in a trial of Ad26.COV2.S vaccine versus placebo. This TCR was recovered from a person aged 18 to 59 who received the Ad26.COV2.S COVID-19 vaccine or a placebo. The chain combines TRBV19 with TRBJ1-1; D is perhaps TRBD1 (6 bases). CDR3 sequence reads: CASSIRGDKAFF. For the CDR3, the DNA is TGTGCCAGTAGTATTCGTGGGGACAAAGCTTTCTTT. The variable domain in full, with the rest retrieved from reference TRBV19 and TRBJ1-1, is DGGITQSPKYLFRKEGQNVTLSCEQNLNHDAMYWYRQDPGQGLRLIYYSQIVNDFQKGDIAEGYSVSREKKESFPLTVTSAQKNPTAFYLCASSIRGDKAFFGQGTRLTVV.